The T cell receptor beta chain under discussion was sequenced for a study of blood T cell repertoires in COVID-19. Study overall: Specimens from acute and convalescent COVID-19 originated in the United States, Italy and Spain.

There are 15 residues in the CDR3. Per the germline V gene, CDR1 is SEHNR and CDR2 is FQNEAQ (reference sequence). Trimming shortened V by 2 bases and J by 7 bases, and 14 bases separated the two germline ends. Original handling: Amplification from reference gene primers served as the basis for estimated nucleated cell counts. Sequenced by immunoSEQ multiplex PCR; TCRdb stores in-frame clones only, minus some. V and J calls and clone size are given by that table; D and trimming were obtained from the DNA. Among 50,000 to 60,000 clones, roughly 90% were seen once, and the ten largest hold 3.5% to 4%. Sequenced input: peripheral blood. The sequence came from a man aged 40-50 years with COVID-19, enrolled during active disease. The rearrangement joins TRBV7-9 to TRBJ1-4; perhaps TRBD1 as D (5 bases). The CDR3 here is CASSLSLGGVEKLFF. The CDR3 DNA is TGTGCCAGCAGCTTAAGTCTCGGGGGAGTTGAAAAACTGTTTTTT.